This entry is about one TCR beta chain. The antigen is undetermined. This entry is derived from a study of cytomegalovirus exposure and HLA in healthy donors. Study as a whole: An earlier analysis identified 95 million to 120 million unique TCR beta sequences in some 170 million T cells. Approximately 85 million unique TCRs from HLA-typed donors made up an early data release. The study, taken as a whole, reports: In a later analysis, productive TCRs from donors in an Asian-associated ancestry cluster reportedly carried fewer N-insertions than the cohort mean.

Germline lookup yields CDR1 MGHRA and CDR2 YSYEKL. With V trimmed by 1 base and J by 2 bases, 8 bases remained unmatched. There are 16 residues in the CDR3. PCR used 60 Vbeta primers and 13 Jbeta primers. Produced via immunoSEQ multiplex PCR; TCRdb's table is partial and in-frame only. The sample has some 150,000 clones; under 80% are singletons. Sequenced material: PBMCs. This sequence originates from a male donor in good health and CMV-seronegative. The rearrangement uses TRBV4-1 and TRBJ2-7; 7 bases are a match to TRBD1. The CDR3 loop reads CASSQVITGDPYEQYF. For the CDR3, the DNA is TGCGCCAGCAGCCAAGTCATAACAGGGGATCCCTACGAGCAGTACTTC.